This entry features one TCR beta chain sequence. Its matching antigen is unknown. These data come from a study of vaccination and CD4 T cells after COVID-19. V was clipped by 3 bases and J by 8 bases; unmatched bases: 12. Germline CDR1 reads SGHVS; CDR2 reads FNYEAQ. The CDR3 runs 18 residues. Sequencing of DNA taken from cultured CD4+ T cells relied on the Oncomine TCR Beta short-read assay. Extraction of genomic DNA was performed on cultured CD4+ T cells. TCRdb fed the PCR reads into MiXCR, producing one record per CDR3 protein. The table includes approximately 9,800 distinct CDR3 sequences, around two fifths detected once. Regarding the study as a whole: Among those convalescent, a median about 85% of reactive clones emerged solely post-vaccination.

Treatment in this sample: roughly 10-day PBMC culture with coronavirus spike peptide pools or control peptides (ViraFEST assay). The collection of CD4+ T cells from the unexposed donor took place before the COVID-19 pandemic (2011-2018). TCR sequencing followed the expansion of antigen-specific T cells with peptide pools in ViraFEST. The source is a human donor in good health. Sequenced: CD4+ T cells from blood, cultured in vitro. V gene TRBV7-6 combines with J gene TRBJ2-1; 14 nucleotides line up with TRBD2. The CDR3 DNA reads as TGTGCCAGCAGCTTTAGCCCCCTGGGACTAGCGGGAGTAGATGAGCAGTTCTTC. This gives the protein CASSFSPLGLAGVDEQFF.